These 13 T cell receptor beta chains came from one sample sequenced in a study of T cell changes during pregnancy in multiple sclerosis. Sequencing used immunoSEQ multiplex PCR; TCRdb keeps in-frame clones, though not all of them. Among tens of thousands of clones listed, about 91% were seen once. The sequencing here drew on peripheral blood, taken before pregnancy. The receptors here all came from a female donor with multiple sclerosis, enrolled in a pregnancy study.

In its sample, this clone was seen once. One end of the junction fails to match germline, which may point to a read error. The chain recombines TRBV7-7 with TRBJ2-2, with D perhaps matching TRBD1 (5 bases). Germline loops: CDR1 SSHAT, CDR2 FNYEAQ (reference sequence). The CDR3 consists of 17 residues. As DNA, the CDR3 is TGTGCTAGCAGCAAGACCGCGGACACACTGAACACCGGGGAGCTGTTTTTT. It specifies CASSKTADTLNTGELFF.

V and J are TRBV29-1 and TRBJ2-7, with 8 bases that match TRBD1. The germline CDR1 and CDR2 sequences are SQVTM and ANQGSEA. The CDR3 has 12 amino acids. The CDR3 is CLVQGATYEQYF. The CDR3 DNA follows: TGCCTGGTTCAGGGGGCTACCTACGAGCAGTACTTC.

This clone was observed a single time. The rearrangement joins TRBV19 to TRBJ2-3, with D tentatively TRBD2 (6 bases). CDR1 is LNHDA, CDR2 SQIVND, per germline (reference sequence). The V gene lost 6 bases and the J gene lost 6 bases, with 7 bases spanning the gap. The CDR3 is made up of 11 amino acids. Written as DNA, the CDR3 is TGTGCCAGTAGAGGGAGGGATACGCAGTATTTT. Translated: CASRGRDTQYF.

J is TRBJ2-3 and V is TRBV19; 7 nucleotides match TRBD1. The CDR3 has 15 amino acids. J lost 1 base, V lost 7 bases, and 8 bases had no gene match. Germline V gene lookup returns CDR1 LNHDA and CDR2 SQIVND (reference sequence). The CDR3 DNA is TGTGCCAGTACGTCCCACAGGGGCGGCACAGATACGCAGTATTTT. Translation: CASTSHRGGTDTQYF.

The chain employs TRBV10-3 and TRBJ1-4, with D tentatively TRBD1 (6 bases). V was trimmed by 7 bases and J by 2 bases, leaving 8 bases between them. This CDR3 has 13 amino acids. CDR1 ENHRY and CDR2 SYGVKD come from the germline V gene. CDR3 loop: CAIKGDTNEKLFF. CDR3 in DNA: TGTGCCATCAAGGGGGATACTAATGAAAAACTGTTTTTT.

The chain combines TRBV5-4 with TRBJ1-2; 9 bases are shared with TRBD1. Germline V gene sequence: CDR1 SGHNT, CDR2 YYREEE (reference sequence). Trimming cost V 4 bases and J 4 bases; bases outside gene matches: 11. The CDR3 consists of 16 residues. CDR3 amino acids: CASSDPSGDRAYGYTF. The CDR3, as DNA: TGTGCCAGCAGCGACCCTTCGGGGGACAGGGCCTATGGCTACACCTTC.

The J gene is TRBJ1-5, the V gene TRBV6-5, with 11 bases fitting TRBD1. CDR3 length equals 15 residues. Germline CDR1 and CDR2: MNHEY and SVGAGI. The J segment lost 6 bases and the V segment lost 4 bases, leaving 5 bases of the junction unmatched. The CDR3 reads CASSSDRGLGQPQHF. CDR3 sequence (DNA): TGTGCCAGCAGTTCGGACAGGGGGCTCGGTCAGCCCCAGCATTTT.

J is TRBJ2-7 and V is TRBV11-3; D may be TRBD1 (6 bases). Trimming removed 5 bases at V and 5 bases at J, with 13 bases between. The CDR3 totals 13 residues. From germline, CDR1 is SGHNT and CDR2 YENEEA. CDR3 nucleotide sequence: TGTGCCAGCAGCAATAAAGGGACACACGAGCAGTACTTC. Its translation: CASSNKGTHEQYF. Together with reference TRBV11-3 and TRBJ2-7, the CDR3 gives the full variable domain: EAGVVQSPRYKIIEKKQPVAFWCNPISGHNTLYWYLQNLGQGPELLIRYENEEAVDDSQLPKDRFSAERLKGVDSTLKIQPAELGDSAVYLCASSNKGTHEQYFGPGTRLTVT.

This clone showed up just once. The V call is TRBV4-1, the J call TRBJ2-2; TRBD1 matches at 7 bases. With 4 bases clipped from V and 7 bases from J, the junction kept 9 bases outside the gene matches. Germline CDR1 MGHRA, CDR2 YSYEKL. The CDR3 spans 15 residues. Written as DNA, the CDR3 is TGCGCCAGCAGCCTACAGACAGGGTTTGACGGGGAGCTGTTTTTT. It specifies CASSLQTGFDGELFF.

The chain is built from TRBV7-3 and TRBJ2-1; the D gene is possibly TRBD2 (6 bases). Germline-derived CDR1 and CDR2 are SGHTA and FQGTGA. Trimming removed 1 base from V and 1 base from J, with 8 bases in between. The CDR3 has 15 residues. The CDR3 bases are TGTGCCAGCAGCTTAATCGGGGGTTCCTACAATGAGCAGTTCTTC. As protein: CASSLIGGSYNEQFF.

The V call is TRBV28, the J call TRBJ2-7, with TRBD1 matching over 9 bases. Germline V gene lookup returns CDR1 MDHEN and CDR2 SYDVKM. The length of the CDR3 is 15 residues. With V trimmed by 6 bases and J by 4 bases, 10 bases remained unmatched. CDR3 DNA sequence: TGTGCCAGCAGACCCCCCGGGACAGGGATATACGAGCAGTACTTC. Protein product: CASRPPGTGIYEQYF.

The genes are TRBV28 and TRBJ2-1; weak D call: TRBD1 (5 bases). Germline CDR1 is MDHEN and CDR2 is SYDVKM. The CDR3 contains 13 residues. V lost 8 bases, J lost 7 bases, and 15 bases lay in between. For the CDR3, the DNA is TGTGCCAGCTCTGAAGGGGCGCAGAATGAGCAGTTCTTC. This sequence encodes CASSEGAQNEQFF.

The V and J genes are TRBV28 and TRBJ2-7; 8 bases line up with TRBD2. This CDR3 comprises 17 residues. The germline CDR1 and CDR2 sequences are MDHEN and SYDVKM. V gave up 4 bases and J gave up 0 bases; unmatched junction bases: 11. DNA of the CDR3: TGTGCCAGCAGTTCTCGGCTCGGGGGGGGCAGCTCCTACGAGCAGTACTTC. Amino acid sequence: CASSSRLGGGSSYEQYF.